Below, 3 T cell receptor beta chains from the same sample are listed, as sequenced in a study of Graves' ophthalmopathy and Graves' hyperthyroidism. Beta-chain TCR CDR3 regions were amplified from RNA transcripts. HTBI primers were used in a first-round RT-PCR, which preceded a second-round multiplex PCR. Each CDR3 protein gets one entry after TCRdb re-called the multiplex PCR reads with MiXCR. The sample contains hundreds of thousands of distinct CDR3 sequences, approximately 39% of which appear only once. The sample was peripheral blood. The receptors shown here come from an adult man with Graves' ophthalmopathy.

In this sample, this clonotype turned up a few times. This chain uses TRBV12-3 or TRBV12-4 with TRBJ2-2; 7 bases are a match to TRBD1. The ends lost 3 bases at V and 5 bases at J; junction bases unmatched: 3. This CDR3 contains 14 residues. CDR3 loop: CASSFNRGTGELFF. CDR3 DNA sequence: TGTGCCAGCAGTTTTAACAGGGGAACCGGGGAGCTGTTTTTT.

The chain recombines TRBV20-1 with TRBJ2-7, with TRBD2 matching over 9 bases. Germline values: CDR1 DFQATT, CDR2 SNEGSKA (reference sequence). The CDR3 sequence is 13 residues long. The V gene end was trimmed by 5 bases and the J gene end by 9 bases; junction bases not matched to a gene: 11. CDR3 sequence reads: CSAAGGPSDTQYF. DNA for the CDR3: TGCAGTGCTGCGGGAGGGCCATCCGATACGCAGTACTTC.

This clonotype was seen a handful of times. The DNA for the CDR3 is TGCGCCAGCAGCCAAGATGGGGGAGGCCCTAATGAAAAACTGTTTTTT. Its translation is CASSQDGGGPNEKLFF. This chain uses TRBV4-3 with TRBJ1-4, with D possibly TRBD1 on 5 matching bases. V was clipped by 0 bases and J by 3 bases, with 11 bases between them. Germline CDR1 reads LGHNA; CDR2 reads YSLEER. The CDR3 covers 16 residues.